These 2 T cell receptor beta chains were all obtained from the same sample, sequenced in a study of T cells in women clearing cervical HPV infection. The data were produced by immunoSEQ multiplex PCR, yet TCRdb's version contains in-frame clones alone and is incomplete. The sample yields 31,000 or so clones, of which the top ten take up approximately 4.2%. The sequencing input was blood buffy coat. The receptor source for this set is a woman aged 18 to 69 with a cervical HPV16 infection that either progressed to CIN3+ or cleared (not recorded which).

On this clone itself: The sequenced fragment ends 3 residues before the CDR3 boundary, so the rest is inferred from the germline J gene. The rearrangement links TRBV6-2 or TRBV6-3 to TRBJ2-1; 11 bases are shared with TRBD2. The CDR3 totals 15 residues. Trimming took 5 bases from V and 2 from J; bases not matched to a gene: 2. The V gene's germline CDR1 is MNHEY and CDR2 SVGEGT. The sequenced CDR3 bases are TGTGCCAGCAGTATTAGCGGGAGGGCCTACAATGAG. Translated: CASSISGRAYNE. The full CDR3 protein is CASSISGRAYNEQFF.

A note on this clone: The read terminates 3 residues before the CDR3 end, so the remaining end is supplied by the germline J gene. V gene TRBV20-1 combines with J gene TRBJ2-5; TRBD1 matches 9 bases. With V trimmed by 1 base and J by 2 bases, 2 bases remained unmatched. This CDR3 has 14 amino acids. Per the germline V gene, CDR1 is DFQATT and CDR2 is SNEGSKA (reference sequence). The DNA read from the CDR3 is TGCAGTGCTAGAGTGGGGACAGGGCAAGAGACC. Translated, it gives CSARVGTGQET. The whole CDR3 region reads CSARVGTGQETQYF.